This TCR beta chain derives from a study of regulatory T cells in long-lasting Graves disease. In this sample, this clonotype turned up many times. Time point reported: persistent/refractory GD, antithyroid drugs over 5 years with positive TRAb. The authors made the TCR library using RNA they extracted from PBMCs. The J segment lost 11 bases and the V segment lost 6 bases, leaving 6 bases of the junction unmatched. CDR1 and CDR2 (germline): MDHEN, SYDVKM. The CDR3 totals 13 residues. Assembly of TCR beta libraries relied on iRepertoire HTBI primers together with Arm-PCR of CDR3 regions. TCRdb called the multiplex PCR reads again in MiXCR, with one record for every CDR3 protein. The sample has around 450,000 distinct CDR3 sequences, roughly a fifth seen once.

The J gene is TRBJ2-5, the V gene TRBV28; 13 nucleotides align to TRBD2. Sequences were derived from peripheral blood mononuclear cells (PBMCs), sampled when the disease was refractory, from a patient treated with antithyroid drugs. The receptor was derived from a female donor with Graves disease. DNA for the CDR3: TGTGCCAGCAGCTCCGGACTAGCGGGAGATCAGTACTTC. Protein: CASSSGLAGDQYF.